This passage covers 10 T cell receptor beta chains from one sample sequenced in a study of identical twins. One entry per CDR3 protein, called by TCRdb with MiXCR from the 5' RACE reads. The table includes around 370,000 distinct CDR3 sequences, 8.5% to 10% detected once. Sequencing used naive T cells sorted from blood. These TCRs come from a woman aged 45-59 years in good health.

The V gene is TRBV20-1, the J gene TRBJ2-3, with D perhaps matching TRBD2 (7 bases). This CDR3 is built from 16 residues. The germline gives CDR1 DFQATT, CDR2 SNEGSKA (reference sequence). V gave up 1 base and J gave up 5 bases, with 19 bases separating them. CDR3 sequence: CSARAAYGGRIDTQYF. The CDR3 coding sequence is TGCAGTGCTAGAGCCGCCTACGGGGGGCGCATAGATACGCAGTATTTT.

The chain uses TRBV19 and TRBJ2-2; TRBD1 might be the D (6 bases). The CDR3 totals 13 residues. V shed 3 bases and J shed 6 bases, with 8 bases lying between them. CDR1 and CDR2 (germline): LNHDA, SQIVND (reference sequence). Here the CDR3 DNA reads TGTGCCAGTAGTATGAACAGGGCCGGGGAGCTGTTTTTT. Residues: CASSMNRAGELFF. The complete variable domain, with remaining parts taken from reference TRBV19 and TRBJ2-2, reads DGGITQSPKYLFRKEGQNVTLSCEQNLNHDAMYWYRQDPGQGLRLIYYSQIVNDFQKGDIAEGYSVSREKKESFPLTVTSAQKNPTAFYLCASSMNRAGELFFGEGSRLTVL.

As DNA, the CDR3 is TGTGCCAGCAGCTTTGGGGCGGGAGGGCGCAGCGAGCAGTACTTC. This codes for CASSFGAGGRSEQYF. This chain uses TRBV5-8 with TRBJ2-7; 9 nucleotides align to TRBD2. Per the germline V gene, CDR1 is SGHTS and CDR2 is YDEGEE. V lost 2 bases to trimming and J lost 6 bases; unmatched junction nucleotides: 9. The CDR3 spans 15 residues. The complete variable domain, with remaining parts taken from reference TRBV5-8 and TRBJ2-7, reads EAGVTQSPTHLIKTRGQQATLRCSPISGHTSVYWYQQALGLGLQFLLWYDEGEERNRGNFPPRFSGRQFPNYSSELNVNALELEDSALYLCASSFGAGGRSEQYFGPGTRLTVT.

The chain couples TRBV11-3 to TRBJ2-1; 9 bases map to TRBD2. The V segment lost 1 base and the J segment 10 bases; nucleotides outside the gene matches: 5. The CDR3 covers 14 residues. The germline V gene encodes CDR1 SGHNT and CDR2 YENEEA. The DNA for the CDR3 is TGTGCCAGCAGCTTAGCCCCCCTAGCGGGAGAGCAGTTCTTC. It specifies CASSLAPLAGEQFF.

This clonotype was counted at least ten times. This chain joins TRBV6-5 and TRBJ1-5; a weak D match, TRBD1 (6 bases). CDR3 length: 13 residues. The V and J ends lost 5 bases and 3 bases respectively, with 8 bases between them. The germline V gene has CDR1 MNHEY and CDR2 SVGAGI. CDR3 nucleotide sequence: TGTGCCAGCAGTGGGGGCTCCAATCAGCCCCAGCATTTT. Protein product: CASSGGSNQPQHF.

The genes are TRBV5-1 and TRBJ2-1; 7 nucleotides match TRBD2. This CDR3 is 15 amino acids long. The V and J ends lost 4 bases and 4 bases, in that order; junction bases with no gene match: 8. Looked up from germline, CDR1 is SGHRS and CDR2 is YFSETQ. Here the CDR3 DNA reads TGCGCCAGCAGCCCCACGGCCGGGGGGTACAATGAGCAGTTCTTC. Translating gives CASSPTAGGYNEQFF.

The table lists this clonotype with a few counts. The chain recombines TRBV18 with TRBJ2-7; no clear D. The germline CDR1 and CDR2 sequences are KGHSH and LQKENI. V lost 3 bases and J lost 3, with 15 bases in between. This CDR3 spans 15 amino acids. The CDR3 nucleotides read TGTGCCAGCTCACCGGGTACGGGCAGCAACTACGAGCAGTACTTC. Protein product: CASSPGTGSNYEQYF.

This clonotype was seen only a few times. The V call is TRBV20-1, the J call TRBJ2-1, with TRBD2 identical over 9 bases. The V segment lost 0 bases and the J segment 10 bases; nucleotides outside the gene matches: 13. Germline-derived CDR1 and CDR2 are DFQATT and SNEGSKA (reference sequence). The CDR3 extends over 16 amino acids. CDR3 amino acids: CSARDFQREEWEEQFF. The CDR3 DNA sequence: TGCAGTGCTAGAGATTTTCAGCGGGAGGAGTGGGAAGAGCAGTTCTTC.

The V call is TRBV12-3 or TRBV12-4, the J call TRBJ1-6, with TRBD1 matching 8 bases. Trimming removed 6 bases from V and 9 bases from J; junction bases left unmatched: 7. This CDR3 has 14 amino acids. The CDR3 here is CASRKRDRISPLHF. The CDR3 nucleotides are TGTGCCAGCAGAAAGAGGGACAGGATTTCACCCCTCCACTTT.

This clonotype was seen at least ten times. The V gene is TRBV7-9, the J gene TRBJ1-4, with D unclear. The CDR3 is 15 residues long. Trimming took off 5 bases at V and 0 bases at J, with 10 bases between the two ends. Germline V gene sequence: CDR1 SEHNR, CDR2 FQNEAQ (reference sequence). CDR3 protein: CASSPSQATNEKLFF. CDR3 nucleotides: TGTGCCAGCAGCCCCTCGCAAGCAACTAATGAAAAACTGTTTTTT.